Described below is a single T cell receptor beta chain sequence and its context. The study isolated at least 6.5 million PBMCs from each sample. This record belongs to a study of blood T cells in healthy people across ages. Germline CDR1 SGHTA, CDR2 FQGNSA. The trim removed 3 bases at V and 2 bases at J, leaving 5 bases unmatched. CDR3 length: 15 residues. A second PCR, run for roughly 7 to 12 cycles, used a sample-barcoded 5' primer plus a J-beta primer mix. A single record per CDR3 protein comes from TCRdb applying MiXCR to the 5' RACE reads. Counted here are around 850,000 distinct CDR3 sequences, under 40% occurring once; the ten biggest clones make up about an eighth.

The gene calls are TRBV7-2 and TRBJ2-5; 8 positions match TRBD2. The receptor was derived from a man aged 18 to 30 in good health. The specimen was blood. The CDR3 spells CASSLIPSGQETQYF. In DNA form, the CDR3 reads TGTGCCAGCAGCTTGATCCCTAGCGGGCAAGAGACCCAGTACTTC. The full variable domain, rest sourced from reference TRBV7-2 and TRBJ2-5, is GAGVSQSPSNKVTEKGKDVELRCDPISGHTALYWYRQSLGQGLEFLIYFQGNSAPDKSGLPSDRFSAERTGGSVSTLTIQRTQQEDSAVYLCASSLIPSGQETQYFGPGTRLLVL.